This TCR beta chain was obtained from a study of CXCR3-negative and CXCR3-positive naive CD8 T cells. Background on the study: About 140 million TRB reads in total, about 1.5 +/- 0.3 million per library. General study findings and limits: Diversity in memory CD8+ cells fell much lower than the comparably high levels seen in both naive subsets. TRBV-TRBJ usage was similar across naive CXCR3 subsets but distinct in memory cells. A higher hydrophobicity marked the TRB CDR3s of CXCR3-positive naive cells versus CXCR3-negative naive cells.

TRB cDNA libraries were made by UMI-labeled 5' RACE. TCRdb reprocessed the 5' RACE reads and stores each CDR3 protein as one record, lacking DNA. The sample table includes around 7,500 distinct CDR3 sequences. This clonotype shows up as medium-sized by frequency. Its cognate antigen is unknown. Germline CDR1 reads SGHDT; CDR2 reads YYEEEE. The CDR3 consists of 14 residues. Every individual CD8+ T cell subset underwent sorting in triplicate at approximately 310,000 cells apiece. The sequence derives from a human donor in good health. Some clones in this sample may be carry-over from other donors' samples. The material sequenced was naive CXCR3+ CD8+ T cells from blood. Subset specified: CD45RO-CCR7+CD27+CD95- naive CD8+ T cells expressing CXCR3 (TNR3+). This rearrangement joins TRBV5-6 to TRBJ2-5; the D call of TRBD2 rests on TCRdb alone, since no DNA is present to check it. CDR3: CASSLAEWAETQYF.